This is a list of T cell receptor beta chains from one sample in a study of monozygotic twins with inflammatory bowel disease. From the 5' RACE reads, TCRdb lists one entry per CDR3 protein and no DNA. The sample has approximately 380,000 distinct CDR3 sequences. The sequencing sample was made of blood. These receptors were collected from a human donor with ulcerative colitis or Crohn's disease, or a healthy co-twin of an affected twin (not recorded which). The CDR3 runs from the conserved cysteine through the conserved F or W. Fields, in order: CDR3 protein, J gene, V gene.

cdr3_aa: CASSLETGYYGYTF
j_call: TRBJ1-2
v_call: TRBV5-1

cdr3_aa: CASSLGDSVIGLGYYGYTF
j_call: TRBJ1-2
v_call: TRBV5-1

cdr3_aa: CSHSPTDTQYF
j_call: TRBJ2-3
v_call: TRBV29-1

cdr3_aa: CASSERGGEAFF
j_call: TRBJ1-1
v_call: TRBV6-4

cdr3_aa: CASSFPGQGTSNQPQHF
j_call: TRBJ1-5
v_call: TRBV6-5

cdr3_aa: CATSDLTGNQETQYF
j_call: TRBJ2-5
v_call: TRBV24-1

cdr3_aa: CSARANEGALLQEQFF
j_call: TRBJ2-1
v_call: TRBV20-1

cdr3_aa: CSARAPGSYNSPLHF
j_call: TRBJ1-6
v_call: TRBV20-1

cdr3_aa: CASQMKVRHNSPLHF
j_call: TRBJ1-6
v_call: TRBV11-2

cdr3_aa: CAGKGGDGETQYF
j_call: TRBJ2-5
v_call: TRBV6-6

cdr3_aa: CASSSNLNTIYF
j_call: TRBJ1-3
v_call: TRBV5-6

cdr3_aa: CASSQEEGWDTEAFF
j_call: TRBJ1-1
v_call: TRBV4-3

cdr3_aa: CASSPGQGLVGYTF
j_call: TRBJ1-2
v_call: TRBV12-3/TRBV12-4

cdr3_aa: CASSELAGNQPQHF
j_call: TRBJ1-5
v_call: TRBV6-1

cdr3_aa: CASYSDYNEQFF
j_call: TRBJ2-1
v_call: TRBV5-1

cdr3_aa: CASSVKWQGIYEQYF
j_call: TRBJ2-7
v_call: TRBV9

cdr3_aa: CASSWGGGRAGELFF
j_call: TRBJ2-2
v_call: TRBV6-5

cdr3_aa: CASRRTGVSYEQYF
j_call: TRBJ2-7
v_call: TRBV6-1

cdr3_aa: CASSLATANTEAFF
j_call: TRBJ1-1
v_call: TRBV5-1

cdr3_aa: CASSQGGPTGELFF
j_call: TRBJ2-2
v_call: TRBV7-2

cdr3_aa: CASSFDRGLWESGNQPQHF
j_call: TRBJ1-5
v_call: TRBV19

cdr3_aa: CASSFSRGVWTDTQYF
j_call: TRBJ2-3
v_call: TRBV5-1

cdr3_aa: CSASGRVRGLETQYF
j_call: TRBJ2-5
v_call: TRBV20-1

cdr3_aa: CSATGIASPLHF
j_call: TRBJ1-6
v_call: TRBV20-1

cdr3_aa: CAISQLGYEQYF
j_call: TRBJ2-7
v_call: TRBV10-3

cdr3_aa: CASSSRRDSETQYF
j_call: TRBJ2-5
v_call: TRBV7-2

cdr3_aa: CASSRSVGWEQFF
j_call: TRBJ2-1
v_call: TRBV11-2

cdr3_aa: CATLASDEQYF
j_call: TRBJ2-7
v_call: TRBV5-1

cdr3_aa: CASSFPSGGPGDPYEQYF
j_call: TRBJ2-7
v_call: TRBV11-2

cdr3_aa: CASSRNTEAFF
j_call: TRBJ1-1
v_call: TRBV5-1

cdr3_aa: CSAVGEGYEQYF
j_call: TRBJ2-7
v_call: TRBV20-1

cdr3_aa: CASSLWGQPQHF
j_call: TRBJ1-5
v_call: TRBV13

cdr3_aa: CSAGTGTDYGYTF
j_call: TRBJ1-2
v_call: TRBV20-1

cdr3_aa: CSATINSYEQYF
j_call: TRBJ2-7
v_call: TRBV20-1

cdr3_aa: CASRGTSGTDTQYF
j_call: TRBJ2-3
v_call: TRBV6-1

cdr3_aa: CASSLAGFSYNEQFF
j_call: TRBJ2-1
v_call: TRBV7-7

cdr3_aa: CASSLYEGSSGNTIYF
j_call: TRBJ1-3
v_call: TRBV7-9

cdr3_aa: CASSPGTFYYEQYF
j_call: TRBJ2-7
v_call: TRBV6-1

cdr3_aa: CAISDRETVDLTDTQYF
j_call: TRBJ2-3
v_call: TRBV10-3

cdr3_aa: CASTHSGTDTQYF
j_call: TRBJ2-3
v_call: TRBV6-5

cdr3_aa: CASSLVRIGADTQYF
j_call: TRBJ2-3
v_call: TRBV7-2

cdr3_aa: CASTLDSGPRYF
j_call: TRBJ2-5
v_call: TRBV7-2

cdr3_aa: CASSEWGNTEAFF
j_call: TRBJ1-1
v_call: TRBV25-1

cdr3_aa: CASSLDRDFQETQYF
j_call: TRBJ2-5
v_call: TRBV5-1

cdr3_aa: CASSGQQQETQYF
j_call: TRBJ2-5
v_call: TRBV12-3/TRBV12-4

cdr3_aa: CASSVAGSYNEQFF
j_call: TRBJ2-1
v_call: TRBV9

cdr3_aa: CASSKAGTENTEAFF
j_call: TRBJ1-1
v_call: TRBV21-1

cdr3_aa: CATSDPSPGRGFNNEQFF
j_call: TRBJ2-1
v_call: TRBV24-1

cdr3_aa: CASRPTVGQGSTEAFF
j_call: TRBJ1-1
v_call: TRBV27

cdr3_aa: CASGEGGNTEAFF
j_call: TRBJ1-1
v_call: TRBV10-2

cdr3_aa: CASSLVPGGELFF
j_call: TRBJ2-2
v_call: TRBV7-2

cdr3_aa: CASSLTGAYANEKLFF
j_call: TRBJ1-4
v_call: TRBV5-1

cdr3_aa: CASSIRGETQYF
j_call: TRBJ2-5
v_call: TRBV7-2

cdr3_aa: CASSQDSGGPFRMGEQFF
j_call: TRBJ2-1
v_call: TRBV3-1

cdr3_aa: CASSQELTSGASDIQYF
j_call: TRBJ2-4
v_call: TRBV4-3